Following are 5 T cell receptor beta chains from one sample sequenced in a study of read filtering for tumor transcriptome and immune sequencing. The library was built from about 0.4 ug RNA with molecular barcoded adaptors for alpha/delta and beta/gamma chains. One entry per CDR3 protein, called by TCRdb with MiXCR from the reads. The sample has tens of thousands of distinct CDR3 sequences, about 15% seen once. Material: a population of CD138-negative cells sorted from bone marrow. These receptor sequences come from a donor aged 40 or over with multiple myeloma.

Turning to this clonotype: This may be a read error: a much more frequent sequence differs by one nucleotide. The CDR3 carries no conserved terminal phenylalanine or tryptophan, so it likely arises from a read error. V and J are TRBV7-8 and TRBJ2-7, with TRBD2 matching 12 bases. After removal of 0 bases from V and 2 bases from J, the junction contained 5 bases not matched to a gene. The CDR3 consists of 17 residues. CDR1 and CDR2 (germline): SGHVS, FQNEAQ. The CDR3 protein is CASSLAPSSGRAYEQYL. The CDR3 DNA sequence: TGTGCCAGCAGCTTAGCCCCCTCTAGCGGGAGGGCCTACGAGCAGTACCTC.

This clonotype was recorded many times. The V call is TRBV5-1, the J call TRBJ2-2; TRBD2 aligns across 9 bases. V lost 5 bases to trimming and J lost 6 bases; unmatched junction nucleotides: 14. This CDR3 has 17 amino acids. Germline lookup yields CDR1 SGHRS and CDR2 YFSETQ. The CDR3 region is CASSTSASGIFAGELFF. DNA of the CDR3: TGCGCCAGCAGTACATCGGCTAGCGGGATATTTGCCGGGGAGCTGTTTTTT.

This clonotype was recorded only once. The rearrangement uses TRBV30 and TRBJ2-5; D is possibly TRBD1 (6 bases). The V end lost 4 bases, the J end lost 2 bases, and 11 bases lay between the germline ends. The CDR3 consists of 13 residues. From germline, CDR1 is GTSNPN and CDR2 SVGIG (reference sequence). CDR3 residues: CAWKVQGQETQYF. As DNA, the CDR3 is TGTGCCTGGAAGGTGCAGGGGCAAGAGACCCAGTACTTC. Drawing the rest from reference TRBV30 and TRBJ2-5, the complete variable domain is SQTIHQWPATLVQPVGSPLSLECTVEGTSNPNLYWYRQAAGRGLQLLFYSVGIGQISSEVPQNLSASRPQDRQFILSSKKLLLSDSGFYLCAWKVQGQETQYFGPGTRLLVL.

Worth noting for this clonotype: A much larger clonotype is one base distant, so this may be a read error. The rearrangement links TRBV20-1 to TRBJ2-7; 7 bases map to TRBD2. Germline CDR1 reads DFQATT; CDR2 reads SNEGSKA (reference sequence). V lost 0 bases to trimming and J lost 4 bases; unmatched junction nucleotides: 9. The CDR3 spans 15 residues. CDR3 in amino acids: CSARDSLAVGYEQYF. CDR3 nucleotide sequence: TGCAGTGCTAGAGATTCGCTAGCGGTAGGGTACGAGCAGTACTTC.

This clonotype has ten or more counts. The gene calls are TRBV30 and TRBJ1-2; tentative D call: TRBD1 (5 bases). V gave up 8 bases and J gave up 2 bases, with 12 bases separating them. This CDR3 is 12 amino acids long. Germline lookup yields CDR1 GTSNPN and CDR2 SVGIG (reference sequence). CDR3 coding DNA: TGTGCCCTTGGCGGGGGGAACTATGGCTACACCTTC. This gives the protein CALGGGNYGYTF.